This TCR beta chain was identified in a study of blood T cell repertoires in COVID-19. Across the whole study: Samples taken during acute and convalescent COVID-19 were collected in the United States, Italy and Spain. T cells, B-cell-depleted T cells, or PBMCs supplied cDNA or gDNA.

Per the authors' pipeline: Amplifying reference gene primers gave estimates of nucleated cell counts. Sequencing used immunoSEQ multiplex PCR; TCRdb keeps in-frame clones, though not all of them. V and J calls and clone size are given by that table; D and trimming were obtained from the DNA. This table holds about 280,000 clones, 82% found once. Source material: PBMCs or T cells enriched from blood (not recorded which). The sequence was obtained from a man aged 35-49 years who had been exposed to COVID-19.

This CDR3 is CASSLGSNRVEGYTF. CDR3 coding DNA: TGTGCCAGCAGCTTGGGATCTAACAGGGTAGAAGGCTACACCTTC. The V gene is TRBV5-4, the J gene TRBJ1-2, with D tentatively TRBD1 (6 bases). From germline, CDR1 is SGHNT and CDR2 YYREEE (reference sequence). The CDR3 loop spans 15 amino acids. Trimming removed 0 bases at V and 8 bases at J, with 17 bases between.